This TCR beta chain was retrieved from a study of control samples from healthy donors and cancer patients. Measured with immunoSEQ multiplex PCR; TCRdb has only the in-frame clones, and not every one. Here the sample spans 54,000 or so clones, 95% being singletons. The TCR comes from a man in his thirties or forties in good health. Sequenced input: blood.

The CDR3 loop reads CASSPGGAQQETQYF. The CDR3 DNA is TGCGCCAGCAGCCCGGGGGGGGCCCAACAAGAGACCCAGTACTTC. J is TRBJ2-5 and V is TRBV5-1; 8 bases agree with TRBD2. V was clipped by 4 bases and J by 2 bases; unmatched bases: 7. In germline, CDR1 is SGHRS, CDR2 YFSETQ. The CDR3 has 15 amino acids.